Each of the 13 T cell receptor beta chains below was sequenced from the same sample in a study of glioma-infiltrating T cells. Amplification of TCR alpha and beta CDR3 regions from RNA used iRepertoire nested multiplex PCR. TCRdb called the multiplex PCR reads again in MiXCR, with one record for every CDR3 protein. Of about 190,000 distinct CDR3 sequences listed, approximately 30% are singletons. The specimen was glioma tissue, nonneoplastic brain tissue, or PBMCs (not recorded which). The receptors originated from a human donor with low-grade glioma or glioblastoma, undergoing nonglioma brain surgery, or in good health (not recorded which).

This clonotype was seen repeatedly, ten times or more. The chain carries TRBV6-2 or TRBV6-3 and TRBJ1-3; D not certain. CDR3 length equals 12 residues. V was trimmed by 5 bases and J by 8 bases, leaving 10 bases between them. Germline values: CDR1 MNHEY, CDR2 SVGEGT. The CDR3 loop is CASSTTKYTIYF. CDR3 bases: TGTGCCAGCAGTACTACGAAGTACACCATATATTTT.

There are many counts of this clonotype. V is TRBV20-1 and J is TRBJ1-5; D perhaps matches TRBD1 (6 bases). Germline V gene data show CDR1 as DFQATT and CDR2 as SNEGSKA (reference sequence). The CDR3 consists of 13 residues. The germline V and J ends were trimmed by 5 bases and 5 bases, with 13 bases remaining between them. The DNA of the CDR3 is TGCAGTGCTGTCACAGGGAGGCATCAGCCCCAGCATTTT. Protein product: CSAVTGRHQPQHF.

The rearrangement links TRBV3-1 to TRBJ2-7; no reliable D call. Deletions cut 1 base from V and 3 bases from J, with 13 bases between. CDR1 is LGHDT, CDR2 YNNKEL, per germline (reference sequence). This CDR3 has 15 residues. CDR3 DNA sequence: TGTGCCAGCAGCCAAGTTCCGGCGGAGTACTACGAGCAGTACTTC. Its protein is CASSQVPAEYYEQYF.

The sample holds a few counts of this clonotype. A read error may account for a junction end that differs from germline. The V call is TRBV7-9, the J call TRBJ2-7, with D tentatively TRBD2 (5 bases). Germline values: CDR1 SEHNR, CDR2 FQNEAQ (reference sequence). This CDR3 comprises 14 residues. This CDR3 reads CAGSLDGNSYEQYF. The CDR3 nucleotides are TGTGCCGGCAGCTTGGACGGGAACTCCTACGAGCAGTACTTC.

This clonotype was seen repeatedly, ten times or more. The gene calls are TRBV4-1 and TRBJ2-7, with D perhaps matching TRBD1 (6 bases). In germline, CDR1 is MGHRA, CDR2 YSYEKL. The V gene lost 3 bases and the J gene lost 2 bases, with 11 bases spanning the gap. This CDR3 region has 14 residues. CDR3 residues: CASSQDDRTYEQYF. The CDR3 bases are TGCGCCAGCAGCCAGGACGACAGGACCTACGAGCAGTACTTC.

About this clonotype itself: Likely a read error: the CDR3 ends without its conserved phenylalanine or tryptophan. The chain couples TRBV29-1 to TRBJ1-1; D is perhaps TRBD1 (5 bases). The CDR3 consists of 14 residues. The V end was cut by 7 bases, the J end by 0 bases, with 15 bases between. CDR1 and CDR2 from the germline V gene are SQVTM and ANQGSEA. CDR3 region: CSAQPDTLNTEAFL. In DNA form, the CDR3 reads TGCAGCGCCCAACCGGACACACTGAACACTGAAGCTTTCCTT.

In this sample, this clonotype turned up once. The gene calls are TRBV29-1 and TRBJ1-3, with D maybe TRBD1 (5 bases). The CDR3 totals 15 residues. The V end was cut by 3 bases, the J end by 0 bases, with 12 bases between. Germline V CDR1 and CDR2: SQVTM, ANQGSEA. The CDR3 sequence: CSVEGRSSSGNTIYF. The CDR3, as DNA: TGCAGCGTTGAGGGACGGTCGAGCTCTGGAAACACCATATATTTT.

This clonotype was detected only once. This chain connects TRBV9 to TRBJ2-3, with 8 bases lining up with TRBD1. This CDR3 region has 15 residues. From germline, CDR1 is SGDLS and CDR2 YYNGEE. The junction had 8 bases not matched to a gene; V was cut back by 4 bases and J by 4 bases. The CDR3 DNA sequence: TGTGCCAGCAGCAACCAGGGGGCGTGGGCAGATACGCAGTATTTT. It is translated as CASSNQGAWADTQYF.

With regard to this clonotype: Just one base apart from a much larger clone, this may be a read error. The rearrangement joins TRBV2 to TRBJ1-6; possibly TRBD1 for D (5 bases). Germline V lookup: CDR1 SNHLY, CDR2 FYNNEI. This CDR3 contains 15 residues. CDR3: CASSERGAYNSPLNF. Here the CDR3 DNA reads TGTGCCAGCAGTGAGCGAGGGGCTTATAATTCACCCCTCAACTTT.

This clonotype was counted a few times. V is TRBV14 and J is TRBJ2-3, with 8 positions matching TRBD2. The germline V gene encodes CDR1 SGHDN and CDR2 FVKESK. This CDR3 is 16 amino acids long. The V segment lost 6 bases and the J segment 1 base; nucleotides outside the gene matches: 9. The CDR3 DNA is TGTGCCAGCAGAGCTTCCCCGGGACTAGGCACAGATACGCAGTATTTT. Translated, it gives CASRASPGLGTDTQYF.

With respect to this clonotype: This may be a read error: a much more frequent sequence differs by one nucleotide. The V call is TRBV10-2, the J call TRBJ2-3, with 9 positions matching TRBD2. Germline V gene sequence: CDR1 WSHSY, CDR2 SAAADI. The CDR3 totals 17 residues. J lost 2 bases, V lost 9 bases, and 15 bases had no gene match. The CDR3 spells CARSEYPTSGYTDTQYF. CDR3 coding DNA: TGCGCCAGAAGCGAATACCCGACTAGCGGATACACAGATACGCAGTATTTT.

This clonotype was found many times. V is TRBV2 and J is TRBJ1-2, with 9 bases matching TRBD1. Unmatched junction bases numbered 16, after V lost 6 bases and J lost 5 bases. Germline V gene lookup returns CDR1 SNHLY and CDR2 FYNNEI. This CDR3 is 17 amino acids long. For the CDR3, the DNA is TGTGCCAGCAGGGGACAGGGAGTCGTGGGACTTACTTATGGCTACACCTTC. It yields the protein CASRGQGVVGLTYGYTF.

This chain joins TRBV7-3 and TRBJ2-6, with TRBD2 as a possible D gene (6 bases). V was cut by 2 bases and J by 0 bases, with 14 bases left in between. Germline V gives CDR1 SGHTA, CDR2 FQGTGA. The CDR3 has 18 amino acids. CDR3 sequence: CASSLGFAGSSGANVLTF. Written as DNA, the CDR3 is TGTGCCAGCAGCTTAGGATTCGCGGGAAGCTCTGGGGCCAACGTCCTGACTTTC.